The sequence of this T cell receptor (beta chain) was determined in a study of cytomegalovirus exposure and HLA in healthy donors. This clone appeared a few times. The CDR3 runs 21 residues. J lost 3 bases, V lost 5 bases, and 22 bases had no gene match. Germline CDR1 SGHVS, CDR2 FQNEAQ. PCR employed 60 Vbeta and 13 Jbeta primers. In the source study's methods: Later analysis identified roughly 82 million unique TCR beta chains, about 10 million shared. The method was immunoSEQ multiplex PCR; TCRdb's version includes in-frame clones alone and lacks a portion of them. V and J calls and clone size come straight from that table; D and trimming were deduced from the DNA. Of 150,000 to 200,000 clones in the sample, roughly 74% are singletons; the top ten hold 7.7%.

Sequencing was done on a sample of PBMCs. The chain uses TRBV7-8 and TRBJ1-4; 9 bases agree with TRBD1. The TCR comes from a woman between 40 and 50 years old in good health and CMV-seropositive. The DNA of the CDR3 is TGTGCCAGCAGCCAAGGACAGGGGTTCTTTCCCCAACCCTCGGCTAATGAAAAACTGTTTTTT. It yields the protein CASSQGQGFFPQPSANEKLFF.